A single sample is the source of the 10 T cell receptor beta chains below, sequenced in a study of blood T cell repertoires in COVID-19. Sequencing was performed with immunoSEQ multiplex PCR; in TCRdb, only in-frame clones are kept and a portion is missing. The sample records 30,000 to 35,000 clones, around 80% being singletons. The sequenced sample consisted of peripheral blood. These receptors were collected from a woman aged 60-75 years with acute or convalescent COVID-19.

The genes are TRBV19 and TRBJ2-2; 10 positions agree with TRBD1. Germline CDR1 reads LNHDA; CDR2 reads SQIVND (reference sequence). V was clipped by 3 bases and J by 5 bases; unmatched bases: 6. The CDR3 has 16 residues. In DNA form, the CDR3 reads TGTGCCAGTAGTATTCGGGGACAGGGGAATACCGGGGAGCTGTTTTTT. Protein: CASSIRGQGNTGELFF.

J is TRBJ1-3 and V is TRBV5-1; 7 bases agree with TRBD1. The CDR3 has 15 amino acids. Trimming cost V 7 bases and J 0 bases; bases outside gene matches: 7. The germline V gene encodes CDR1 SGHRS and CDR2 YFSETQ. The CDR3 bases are TGCGCCAGCGCCCGGACAGGAGACTCTGGAAACACCATATATTTT. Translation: CASARTGDSGNTIYF.

CDR3 DNA: TGCGCCAGCAGCCAAGATTCCCAGCGATCCTACGAGCAGTACTTC. Translated, it gives CASSQDSQRSYEQYF. The gene calls are TRBV4-1 and TRBJ2-7; D uncertain. The V gene's germline CDR1 is MGHRA and CDR2 YSYEKL. V was shortened by 0 bases and J by 1 base, with 10 bases between the two germline ends. The CDR3 totals 15 residues.

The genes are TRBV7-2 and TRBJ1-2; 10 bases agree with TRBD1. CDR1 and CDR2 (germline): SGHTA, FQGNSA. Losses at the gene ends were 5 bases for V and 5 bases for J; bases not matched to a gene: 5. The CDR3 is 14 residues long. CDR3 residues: CASSPRDRGYGYTF. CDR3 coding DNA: TGTGCCAGCAGCCCCCGGGACAGGGGATATGGCTACACCTTC.

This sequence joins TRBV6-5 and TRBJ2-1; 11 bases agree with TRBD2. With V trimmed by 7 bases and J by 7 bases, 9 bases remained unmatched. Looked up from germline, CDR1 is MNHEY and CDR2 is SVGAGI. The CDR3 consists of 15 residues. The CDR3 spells CASNSISGGVNEQFF. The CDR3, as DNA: TGTGCCAGCAATTCCATTAGCGGGGGGGTAAATGAGCAGTTCTTC.

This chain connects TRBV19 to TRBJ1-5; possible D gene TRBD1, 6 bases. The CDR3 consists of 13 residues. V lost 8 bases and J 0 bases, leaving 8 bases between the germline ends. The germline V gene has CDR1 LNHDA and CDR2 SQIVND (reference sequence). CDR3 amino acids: CASGQSSNQPQHF. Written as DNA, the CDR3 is TGTGCCAGTGGACAGTCTAGCAATCAGCCCCAGCATTTT.

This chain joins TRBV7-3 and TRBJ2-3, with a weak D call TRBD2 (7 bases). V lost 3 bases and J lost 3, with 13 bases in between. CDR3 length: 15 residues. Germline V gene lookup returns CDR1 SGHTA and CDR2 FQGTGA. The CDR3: CASSFAGAGTDTQYF. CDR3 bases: TGTGCCAGCAGCTTTGCGGGGGCAGGGACAGATACGCAGTATTTT.

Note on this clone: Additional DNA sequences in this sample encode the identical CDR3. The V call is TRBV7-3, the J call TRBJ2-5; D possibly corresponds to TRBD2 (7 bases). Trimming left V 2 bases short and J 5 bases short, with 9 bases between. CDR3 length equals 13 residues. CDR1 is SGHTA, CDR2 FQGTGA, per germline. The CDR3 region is CASSLSGGETQYF. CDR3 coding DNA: TGTGCCAGCAGCTTATCGGGGGGCGAGACCCAGTACTTC.

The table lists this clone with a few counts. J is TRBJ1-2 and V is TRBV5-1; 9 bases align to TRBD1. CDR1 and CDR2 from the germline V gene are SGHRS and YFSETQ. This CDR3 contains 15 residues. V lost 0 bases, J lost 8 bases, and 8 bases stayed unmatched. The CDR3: CASSLEKGQGSGYTF. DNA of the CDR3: TGCGCCAGCAGCTTGGAAAAGGGACAGGGTTCCGGCTACACCTTC.

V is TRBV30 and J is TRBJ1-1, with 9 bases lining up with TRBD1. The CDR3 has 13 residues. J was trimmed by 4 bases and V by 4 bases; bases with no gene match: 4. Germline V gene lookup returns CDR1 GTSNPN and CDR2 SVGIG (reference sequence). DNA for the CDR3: TGTGCCTGGAACAGGGGGCCGAGCACTGAAGCTTTCTTT. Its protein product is CAWNRGPSTEAFF.